This TCR beta chain was identified during a study of spatial heterogeneity in lung cancer. In the study overall: Detection consistently yielded more beta chains than alpha chains. The study observed each unique TCR and UMI combination more than ten times on average in raw reads.

TCRdb reanalysed the 5' RACE reads using MiXCR and keeps one entry per CDR3 protein. The data hold about 23,000 distinct CDR3 sequences, with less than 5.5% observed a single time. Time point in this sample: sample taken at primary tumor resection. Unsorted whole RNA samples from tumor, nontumor lung or frozen PBMC were sequenced. The CDR3 spans 13 residues. V shed 6 bases and J shed 1 base, with 9 bases lying between them. CDR1 is ENHRY and CDR2 is SYGVKD in the germline V gene. This clonotype was detected many times. The TCR sequence derives from a male donor with early-stage non-small cell lung cancer. This rearrangement joins TRBV10-3 to TRBJ1-1, with a tentative D call TRBD1 (5 bases). Sequences were derived from PBMCs, sampled at surgery. CDR3 in amino acids: CAISRDGNTEAFF. The CDR3 DNA follows: TGTGCCATCAGCCGGGACGGGAACACTGAAGCTTTCTTT.